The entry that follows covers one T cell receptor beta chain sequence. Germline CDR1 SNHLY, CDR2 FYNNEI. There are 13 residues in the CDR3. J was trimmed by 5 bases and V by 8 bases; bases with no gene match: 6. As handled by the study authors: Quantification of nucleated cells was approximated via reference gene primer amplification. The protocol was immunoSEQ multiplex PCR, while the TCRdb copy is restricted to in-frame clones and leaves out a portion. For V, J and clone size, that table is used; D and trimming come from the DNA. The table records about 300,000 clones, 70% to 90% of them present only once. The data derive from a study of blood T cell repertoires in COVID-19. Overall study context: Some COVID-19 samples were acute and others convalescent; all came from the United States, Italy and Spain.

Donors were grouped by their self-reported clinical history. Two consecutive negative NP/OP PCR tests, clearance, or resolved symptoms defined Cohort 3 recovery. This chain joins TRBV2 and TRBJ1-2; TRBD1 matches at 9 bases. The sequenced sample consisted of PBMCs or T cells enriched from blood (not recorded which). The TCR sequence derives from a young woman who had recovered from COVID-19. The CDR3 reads CASRDRGRYGYTF. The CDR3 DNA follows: TGTGCCAGCCGCGACAGGGGGAGATATGGCTACACCTTC.